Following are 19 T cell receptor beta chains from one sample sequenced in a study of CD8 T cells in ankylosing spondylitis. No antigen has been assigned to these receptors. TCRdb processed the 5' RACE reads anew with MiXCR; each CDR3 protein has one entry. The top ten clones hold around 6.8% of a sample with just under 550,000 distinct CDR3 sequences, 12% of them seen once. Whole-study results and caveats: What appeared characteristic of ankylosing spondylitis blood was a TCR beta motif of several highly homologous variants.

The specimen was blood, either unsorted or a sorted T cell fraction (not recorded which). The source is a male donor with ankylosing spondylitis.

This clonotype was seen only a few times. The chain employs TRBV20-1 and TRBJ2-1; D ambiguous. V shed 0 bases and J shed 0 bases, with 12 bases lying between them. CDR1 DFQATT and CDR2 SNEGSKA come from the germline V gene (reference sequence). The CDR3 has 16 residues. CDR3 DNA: TGCAGTGCTAGAGATCCATCGGGTAACTCCTACAATGAGCAGTTCTTC. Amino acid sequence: CSARDPSGNSYNEQFF.

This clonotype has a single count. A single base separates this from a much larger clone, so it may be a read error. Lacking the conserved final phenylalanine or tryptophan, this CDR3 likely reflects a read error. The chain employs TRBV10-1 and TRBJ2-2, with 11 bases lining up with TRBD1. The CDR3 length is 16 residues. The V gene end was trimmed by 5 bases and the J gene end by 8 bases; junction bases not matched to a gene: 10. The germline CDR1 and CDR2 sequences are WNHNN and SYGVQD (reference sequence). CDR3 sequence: CASSNNGQGASGELFS. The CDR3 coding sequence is TGCGCCAGCAGTAATAATGGACAGGGGGCATCTGGGGAGCTGTTTTCT.

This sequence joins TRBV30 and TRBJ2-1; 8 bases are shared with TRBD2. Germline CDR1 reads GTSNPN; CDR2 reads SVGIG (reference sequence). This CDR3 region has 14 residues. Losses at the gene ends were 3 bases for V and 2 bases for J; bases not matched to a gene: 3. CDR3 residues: CAWRTGLAYNEQFF. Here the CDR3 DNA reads TGTGCCTGGAGGACGGGACTAGCCTACAATGAGCAGTTCTTC.

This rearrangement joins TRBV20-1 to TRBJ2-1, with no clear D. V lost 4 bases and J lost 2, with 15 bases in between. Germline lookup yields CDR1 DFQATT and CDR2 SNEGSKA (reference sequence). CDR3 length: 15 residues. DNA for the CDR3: TGCAGTGCTACTAATGACCCAGCTGCCTACAATGAGCAGTTCTTC. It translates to CSATNDPAAYNEQFF.

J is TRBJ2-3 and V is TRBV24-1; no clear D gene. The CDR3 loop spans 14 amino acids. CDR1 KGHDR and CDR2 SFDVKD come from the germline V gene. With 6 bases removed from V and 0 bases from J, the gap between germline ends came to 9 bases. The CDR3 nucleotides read TGTGCCACCAGTTCCATTTCTAGCACAGATACGCAGTATTTT. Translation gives CATSSISSTDTQYF.

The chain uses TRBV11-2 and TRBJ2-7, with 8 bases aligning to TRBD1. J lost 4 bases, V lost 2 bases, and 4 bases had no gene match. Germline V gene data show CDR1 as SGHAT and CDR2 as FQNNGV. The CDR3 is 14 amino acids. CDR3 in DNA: TGTGCCAGCAGCTTACTCGGACAGGGTTACGAGCAGTACGTC. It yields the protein CASSLLGQGYEQYV.

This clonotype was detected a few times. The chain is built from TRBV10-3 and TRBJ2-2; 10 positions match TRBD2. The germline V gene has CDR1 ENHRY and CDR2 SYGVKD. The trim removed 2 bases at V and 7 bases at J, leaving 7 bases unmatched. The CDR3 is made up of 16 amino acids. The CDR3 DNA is TGTGCCATCAGTGAGGAGCTAGCGGGAGCTCTCGGGGAGCTGTTTTTT. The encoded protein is CAISEELAGALGELFF.

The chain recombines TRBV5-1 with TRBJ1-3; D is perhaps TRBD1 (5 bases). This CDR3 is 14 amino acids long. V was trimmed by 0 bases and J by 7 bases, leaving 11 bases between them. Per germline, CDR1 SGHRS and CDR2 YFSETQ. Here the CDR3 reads CASSLEFGHNTIYF. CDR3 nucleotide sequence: TGCGCCAGCAGCTTGGAATTTGGACATAACACCATATATTTT.

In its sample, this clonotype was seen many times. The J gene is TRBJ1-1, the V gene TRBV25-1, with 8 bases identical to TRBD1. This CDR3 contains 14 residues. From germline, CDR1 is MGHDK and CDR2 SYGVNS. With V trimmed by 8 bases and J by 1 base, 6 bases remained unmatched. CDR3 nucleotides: TGTGCCAGCCTTACAGGGGGAAGGAACACTGAAGCTTTCTTT. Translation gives CASLTGGRNTEAFF. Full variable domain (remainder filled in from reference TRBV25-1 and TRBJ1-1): EADIYQTPRYLVIGTGKKITLECSQTMGHDKMYWYQQDPGMELHLIHYSYGVNSTEKGDLSSESTVSRIRTEHFPLTLESARPSHTSQYLCASLTGGRNTEAFFGQGTRLTVV.

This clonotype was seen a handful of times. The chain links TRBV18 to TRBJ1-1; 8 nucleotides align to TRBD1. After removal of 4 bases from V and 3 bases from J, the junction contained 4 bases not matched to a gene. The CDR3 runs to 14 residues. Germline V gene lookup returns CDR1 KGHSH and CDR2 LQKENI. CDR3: CASSQSTGDTEAFF. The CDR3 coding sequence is TGTGCCAGCTCACAATCGACAGGGGACACTGAAGCTTTCTTT.

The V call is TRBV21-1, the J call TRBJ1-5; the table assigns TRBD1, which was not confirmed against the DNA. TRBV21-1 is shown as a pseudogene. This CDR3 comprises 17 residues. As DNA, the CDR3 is TGTGCCAGCAGCAAAGAAGACAGGAAATATAGCAATCAGCCCCAGCATTTT. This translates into CASSKEDRKYSNQPQHF.

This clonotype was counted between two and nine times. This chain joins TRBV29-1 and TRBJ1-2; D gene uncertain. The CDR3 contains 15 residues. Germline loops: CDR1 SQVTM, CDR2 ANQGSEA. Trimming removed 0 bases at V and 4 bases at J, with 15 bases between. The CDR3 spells CSVEDTLRKGYGYTF. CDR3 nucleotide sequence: TGCAGCGTTGAAGACACTTTACGAAAAGGCTATGGCTACACCTTC.

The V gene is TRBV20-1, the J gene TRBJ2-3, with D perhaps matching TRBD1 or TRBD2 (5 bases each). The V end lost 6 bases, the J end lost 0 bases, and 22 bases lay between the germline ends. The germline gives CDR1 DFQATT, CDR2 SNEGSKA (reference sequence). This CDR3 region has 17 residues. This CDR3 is CSATGAAPVTSTDTQYF. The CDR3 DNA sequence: TGCAGTGCCACCGGGGCGGCGCCTGTTACTAGCACAGATACGCAGTATTTT.

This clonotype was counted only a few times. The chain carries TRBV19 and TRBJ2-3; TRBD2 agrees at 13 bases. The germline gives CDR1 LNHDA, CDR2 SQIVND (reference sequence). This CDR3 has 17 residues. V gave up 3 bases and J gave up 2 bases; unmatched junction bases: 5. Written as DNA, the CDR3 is TGTGCCAGTAGTATTCGACTAGCGGGAGGTCTCACAGATACGCAGTATTTT. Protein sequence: CASSIRLAGGLTDTQYF.

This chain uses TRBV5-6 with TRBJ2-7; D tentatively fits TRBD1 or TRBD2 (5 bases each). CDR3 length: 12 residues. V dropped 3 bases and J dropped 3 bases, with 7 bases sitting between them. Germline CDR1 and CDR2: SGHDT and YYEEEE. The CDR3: CASSSGRYEQYV. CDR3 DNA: TGTGCCAGCAGCTCGGGACGCTACGAGCAGTACGTC.

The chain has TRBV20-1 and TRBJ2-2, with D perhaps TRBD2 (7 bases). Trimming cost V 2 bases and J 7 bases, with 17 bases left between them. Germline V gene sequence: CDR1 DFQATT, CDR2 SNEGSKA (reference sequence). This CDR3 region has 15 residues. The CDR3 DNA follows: TGCAGTGCTAGATGGGGGGGCGCGATGAGCGGGGAGCTGTTTTTT. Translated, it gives CSARWGGAMSGELFF.

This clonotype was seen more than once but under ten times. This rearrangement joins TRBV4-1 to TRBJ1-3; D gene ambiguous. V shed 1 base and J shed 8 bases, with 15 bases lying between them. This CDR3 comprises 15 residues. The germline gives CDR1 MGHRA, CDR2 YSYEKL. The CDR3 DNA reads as TGCGCCAGCAGCCAAGCGCCCGGGGAGGGCTACACCATATATTTT. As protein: CASSQAPGEGYTIYF.

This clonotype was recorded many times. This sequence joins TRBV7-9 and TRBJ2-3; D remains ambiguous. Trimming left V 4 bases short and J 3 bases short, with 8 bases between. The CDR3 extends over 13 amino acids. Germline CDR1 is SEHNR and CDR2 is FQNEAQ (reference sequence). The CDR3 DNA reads TGTGCCAGCAGCTACCTCCGGACAGATACGCAGTATTTT. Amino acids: CASSYLRTDTQYF.

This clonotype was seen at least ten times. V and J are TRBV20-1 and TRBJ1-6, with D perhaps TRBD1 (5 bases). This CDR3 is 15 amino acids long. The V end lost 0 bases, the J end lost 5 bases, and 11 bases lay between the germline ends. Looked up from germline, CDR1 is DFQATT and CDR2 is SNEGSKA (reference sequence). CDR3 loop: CSARDGGWDNSPLHF. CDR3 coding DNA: TGCAGTGCTAGAGATGGGGGTTGGGATAATTCACCCCTCCACTTT.